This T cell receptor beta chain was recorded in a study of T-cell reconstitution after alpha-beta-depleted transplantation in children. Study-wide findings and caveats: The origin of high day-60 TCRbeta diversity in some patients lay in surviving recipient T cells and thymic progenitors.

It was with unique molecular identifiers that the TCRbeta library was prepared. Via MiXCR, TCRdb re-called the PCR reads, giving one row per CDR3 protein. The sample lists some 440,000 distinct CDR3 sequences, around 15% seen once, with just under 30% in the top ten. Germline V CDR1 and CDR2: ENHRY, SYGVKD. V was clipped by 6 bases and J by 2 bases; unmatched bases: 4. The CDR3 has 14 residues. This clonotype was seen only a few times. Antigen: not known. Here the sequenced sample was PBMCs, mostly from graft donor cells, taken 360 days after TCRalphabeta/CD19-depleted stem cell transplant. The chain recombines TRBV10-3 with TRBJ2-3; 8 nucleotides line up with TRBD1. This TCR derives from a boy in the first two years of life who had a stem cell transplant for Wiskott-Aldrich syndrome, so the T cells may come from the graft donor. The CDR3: CAIRRDRSTDTQYF. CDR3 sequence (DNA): TGTGCCATCAGGAGGGACAGGTCCACAGATACGCAGTATTTT.